This TCR beta chain was observed in a study of blood T cell repertoires in COVID-19. Sequencing used immunoSEQ multiplex PCR; TCRdb keeps in-frame clones, though not all of them. This sample has some 35,000 clones, with roughly four fifths found just once. The CDR3 totals 13 residues. Germline trimming cut 6 bases from V and 2 bases from J; bases unmatched to any gene: 3. CDR1 MGHRA and CDR2 YSYEKL come from the germline V gene. The clonotype was recovered from a man over 45 with acute or convalescent COVID-19. The sample taken for sequencing was peripheral blood. V gene TRBV4-1 combines with J gene TRBJ1-2; 7 positions match TRBD1. The CDR3 nucleotides are TGCGCCAGCAGACTGACAGGGAACTATGGCTACACCTTC. This codes for CASRLTGNYGYTF.